This T cell receptor (beta chain) stems from a study of T cells in Graves' hyperthyroidism and ophthalmopathy. Study summary: Peripheral blood sampling occurred at initial diagnosis, before any treatment.

The PBMCs were sourced from fresh peripheral blood (about 10 ml). Study-wide findings and caveats: In validation, the model predicted ophthalmopathy. These predictions came a median approximately six months before onset. Blood also showed most of the thyroid clonotypes that were expanded above 0.001.

This clonotype occurred many times. What it recognizes is unknown. The germline V gene encodes CDR1 MDHEN and CDR2 SYDVKM. The V gene end was trimmed by 1 base and the J gene end by 7 bases; junction bases not matched to a gene: 6. The CDR3 runs 15 residues. The CDR3 regions of TCR beta were amplified from RNA transcripts. A set of HTBI primers served as the primers for a first-round RT-PCR of the TCR CDR3. TCRdb re-analysed the multiplex PCR reads in MiXCR, keeping a single row per CDR3 protein. The data show approximately 380,000 distinct CDR3 sequences, about 14% seen once. The sample taken for sequencing was blood. The V call is TRBV28, the J call TRBJ2-1, with 8 bases lining up with TRBD2. The receptor was derived from a man in his forties or fifties with Graves' ophthalmopathy. In DNA form, the CDR3 reads TGTGCCAGCAGTTTATCTCGGACTAGCCGGAATGAGCAGTTCTTC. Translated, it gives CASSLSRTSRNEQFF.